Listed below are T cell receptor beta chains from one sample, sequenced in a study of T cell repertoires in cytomegalovirus infection. These receptors have no identified antigens. MiXCR, run by TCRdb on the reads, gives a single entry per CDR3 protein. The sample lists around 500,000 distinct CDR3 sequences; under 45% were seen once. The specimen comprised cultured PBMCs, sampled from culture after CMV antigen stimulation. Every receptor here comes from a human donor in good health (CMV status not recorded). Some clones in this sample may be carry-over from other donors' samples. CDR3s include the opening cysteine and the closing phenylalanine or tryptophan. A D gene is named only where the DNA matches it firmly. The size of a clone is reported for some rows only, either as once, few or many, or as a class for expanded clones.

v_call	j_call	clone_size	d_call	cdr3_aa	cdr3_nt
TRBV5-1	TRBJ2-2	.	.	CASSLVGGYTGELFF	TGCGCCAGCAGCTTGGTGGGCGGATACACCGGGGAGCTGTTTTTT
TRBV7-2	TRBJ1-2	.	.	CASSWRDSWDGYTF	TGTGCCAGCAGCTGGCGGGACTCCTGGGATGGCTACACCTTC
TRBV25-1	TRBJ1-2	.	TRBD1	CASSETGTGLYGYTF	TGTGCCAGCAGTGAAACCGGGACAGGGCTCTATGGCTACACCTTC
TRBV6-5	TRBJ1-2	.	.	CASSGRSVRDPSQYGYTF	TGTGCCAGCAGTGGACGGTCCGTCAGGGACCCATCCCAGTATGGCTACACCTTC
TRBV5-1	TRBJ2-1	.	TRBD2	CASSPGTSGFNEQFF	TGCGCCAGCAGCCCCGGGACTAGCGGGTTCAATGAGCAGTTCTTC
TRBV9	TRBJ2-2	few	TRBD1	CASSLLIRTGNTGELFF	TGTGCCAGCAGCCTTCTCATCAGGACAGGGAACACCGGGGAGCTGTTTTTT
TRBV9	TRBJ2-1	once	TRBD2	CASNPATSATYNEQFF	TGTGCCAGCAACCCAGCCACTAGCGCGACCTACAATGAGCAGTTCTTC
TRBV11-2	TRBJ2-2	.	.	CASSLYPAPEGGELFF	TGTGCCAGCAGCTTATACCCCGCCCCGGAGGGAGGGGAGCTGTTTTTT
TRBV7-6	TRBJ2-5	few	TRBD2	CASRSLGGDQETQYF	TGTGCCAGCAGATCCCTCGGGGGGGACCAAGAGACCCAGTACTTC
TRBV6-5	TRBJ2-7	few	.	CASSYRTVAGRSYEQYF	TGTGCCAGCAGTTACAGGACAGTTGCGGGGAGGTCCTACGAGCAGTACTTC
TRBV7-8	TRBJ2-3	many	TRBD1	CASSTATGTGAADTQYF	TGTGCCAGCAGCACAGCTACCGGGACAGGGGCGGCCGATACGCAGTATTTT
TRBV7-9	TRBJ2-7	.	.	CASSTRDLRQYF	TGTGCCAGCAGCACCCGGGACCTAAGGCAGTACTTC
TRBV19	TRBJ2-3	.	TRBD2	CASTPSGGTDTQYF	TGTGCCAGTACCCCTAGCGGAGGCACAGATACGCAGTATTTT
TRBV6-5	TRBJ2-7	.	TRBD1	CASRGQGEQYF	TGTGCCAGCAGGGGACAGGGCGAGCAGTACTTC
TRBV6-6	TRBJ2-7	.	.	CASSYPGTLYEQYF	TGTGCCAGCAGTTACCCCGGGACATTGTACGAGCAGTACTTC
TRBV7-9	TRBJ2-5	.	.	CASSLSRGAETQYF	TGTGCCAGCAGCTTATCAAGAGGGGCGGAGACCCAGTACTTC
TRBV7-9	TRBJ2-4	.	.	CASSPGLLAKNIQYF	TGTGCCAGCAGCCCGGGGCTTCTAGCCAAAAACATTCAGTACTTC
TRBV12-3/TRBV12-4	TRBJ2-2	many	.	CASTETGELFF	TGTGCCAGCACAGAGACCGGGGAGCTGTTTTTT
TRBV7-8	TRBJ2-7	.	.	CASTAGPAYEQYF	TGTGCCAGCACGGCGGGGCCCGCCTACGAGCAGTACTTC
TRBV12-3/TRBV12-4	TRBJ2-1	few	TRBD2	CASRVSVAGEQFF	TGTGCCAGCAGAGTTTCGGTAGCGGGTGAGCAGTTCTTC
TRBV4-1	TRBJ2-1	few	.	CASSQDLGYNEQFF	TGCGCCAGCAGCCAAGATCTAGGGTACAATGAGCAGTTCTTC
TRBV7-2	TRBJ2-5	.	.	CASSLVGQPGRETQYF	TGTGCCAGCAGCTTAGTGGGTCAGCCAGGTCGGGAGACCCAGTACTTC
TRBV20-1	TRBJ1-2	.	.	CSAGGRQGYTF	TGCAGTGCTGGGGGAAGACAGGGCTACACCTTC
TRBV27	TRBJ2-5	few	TRBD2	CASSLSGRAFVETQYF	TGTGCCAGCAGTTTAAGCGGGAGGGCCTTTGTAGAGACCCAGTACTTC
TRBV20-1	TRBJ2-7	.	.	CSARSHKGGSYEQYF	TGCAGTGCTAGGTCTCACAAAGGGGGCTCCTACGAGCAGTACTTC
TRBV20-1	TRBJ2-3	.	TRBD2	CSALTSGDTDTQYF	TGCAGTGCTTTGACTAGCGGGGACACAGATACGCAGTATTTT
TRBV7-2	TRBJ1-6	many	.	CASSSTRYNSPLHF	TGTGCCAGCAGCTCCACGCGCTATAATTCACCCCTCCACTTT
TRBV6-5	TRBJ1-1	.	.	CASRGPGMNTEAFF	TGTGCCAGCAGGGGTCCAGGCATGAACACTGAAGCTTTCTTT
TRBV7-2	TRBJ1-5	few	TRBD1	CASSAGTGRNQPQHF	TGTGCCAGCAGCGCCGGGACAGGGCGCAATCAGCCCCAGCATTTT
TRBV20-1	TRBJ1-1	.	TRBD1	CSARPPTGLRTEAFF	TGCAGTGCTAGACCACCGACAGGGTTAAGAACTGAAGCTTTCTTT
TRBV5-1	TRBJ2-5	.	.	CASSFTPQETQYF	TGCGCCAGCAGCTTTACTCCTCAAGAGACCCAGTACTTC
TRBV5-1	TRBJ2-3	.	.	CASSSYAVTDTQYF	TGCGCCAGCAGCTCCTATGCGGTCACAGATACGCAGTATTTT